This entry lists 6 T cell receptor beta chains sequenced from one sample in a study of OX40 agonist ivuxolimab in advanced cancers. The data were produced by immunoSEQ multiplex PCR, yet TCRdb's version contains in-frame clones alone and is incomplete. Found here are over 50,000 clones, roughly four fifths of them singletons; the top ten hold about 3.9%. Sequenced here: CD4+ or CD8+ T cells sorted from blood, sampled in a trial of the OX40 agonist ivuxolimab. The receptors originated from an adult with an advanced solid tumor such as melanoma, head and neck, liver or kidney cancer.

The chain recombines TRBV5-4 with TRBJ1-2; no reliable D call. The CDR3 runs 12 residues. V was clipped by 2 bases and J by 8 bases, with 10 bases between them. Germline V gene lookup returns CDR1 SGHNT and CDR2 YYREEE (reference sequence). The DNA for the CDR3 is TGTGCCAGCAGCTTATATAGAAGCGGCTACACCTTC. The encoded protein is CASSLYRSGYTF.

This chain joins TRBV7-2 and TRBJ1-3, with D possibly matching TRBD1 (5 bases). Looked up from germline, CDR1 is SGHTA and CDR2 is FQGNSA. CDR3 length: 16 residues. The V and J ends lost 6 bases and 2 bases respectively, with 17 bases between them. The CDR3 region is CASSLRTSTPGNTIYF. The DNA of the CDR3 is TGTGCCAGCAGTTTACGGACAAGTACACCTGGAAACACCATATATTTT.

This clone was recorded a few times. This chain links TRBV2 with TRBJ1-5; D perhaps matches TRBD1 (5 bases). Trimming left V 5 bases short and J 0 bases short, with 8 bases between. This CDR3 contains 14 residues. In germline, CDR1 is SNHLY, CDR2 FYNNEI. Written as DNA, the CDR3 is TGTGCCAGCAGTCAGACAGCTAGCAATCAGCCCCAGCATTTT. It translates to CASSQTASNQPQHF.

The chain recombines TRBV18 with TRBJ1-2; possible D gene TRBD1, 5 bases. Germline CDR1 is KGHSH and CDR2 is LQKENI. This CDR3 comprises 14 residues. The V end lost 2 bases, the J end lost 6 bases, and 13 bases lay between the germline ends. CDR3 sequence reads: CASSPGAGLHGYTF. The CDR3, as DNA: TGTGCCAGCTCACCAGGGGCGGGTCTCCATGGCTACACCTTC.

The table lists this clone with a few counts. The J gene is TRBJ2-3, the V gene TRBV27, with 10 bases lining up with TRBD2. This CDR3 spans 14 amino acids. CDR1 and CDR2 (germline): MNHEY, SMNVEV (reference sequence). V gave up 6 bases and J gave up 7 bases; unmatched junction bases: 7. The CDR3 spells CASSIAGGGNTQYF. DNA for the CDR3: TGTGCCAGCAGCATAGCGGGGGGTGGGAATACGCAGTATTTT.

The rearrangement joins TRBV7-3 to TRBJ2-3, with 11 bases that match TRBD2. After removal of 5 bases from V and 2 bases from J, the junction contained 6 bases not matched to a gene. The CDR3 length is 16 residues. Germline CDR1 is SGHTA and CDR2 is FQGTGA. The CDR3 region is CASSPGTSGSTDTQYF. CDR3 sequence (DNA): TGTGCCAGCAGCCCCGGGACTAGCGGTTCCACAGATACGCAGTATTTT.